The clone carrying this TCR beta chain came up a few times. The CDR3 has 10 residues. The V gene lost 8 bases and the J gene lost 4 bases, with 2 bases spanning the gap. TCRdb redid the calling of the 5' RACE reads with MiXCR, one entry per CDR3 protein. The top ten hold 4.3% of the sample, which has tens of thousands of distinct CDR3 sequences, roughly a quarter seen once. This TCR was sampled from a female donor with breast cancer. The V call is TRBV12-3 or TRBV12-4, the J call TRBJ1-4; D remains unclear. The sequencing sample was made of memory CD4+ T cells sorted from blood. The subset here: memory CD4+ T cells, CD4+CD45RO+CD25-. The chain's CDR3 is CASGNEKLFF. The CDR3 DNA reads TGTGCCAGCGGTAATGAAAAACTGTTTTTT.